Shown below are 14 T cell receptor beta chains from a single sample sequenced in a study of T cells of healthy individuals. MiXCR, applied by TCRdb to the 5' RACE reads, yields one record per CDR3 protein. The sample has fewer than 70,000 distinct CDR3 sequences, over 12% seen once. The origin of the receptors is a human donor in good health.

A remark on this clonotype: A much larger clone lies one base from this, so it may be a read error. The chain employs TRBV27 and TRBJ1-1; D unclear. V was clipped by 3 bases and J by 1 base, with 12 bases between them. The CDR3 extends over 15 amino acids. Germline loops: CDR1 MNHEY, CDR2 SMNVEV (reference sequence). CDR3 protein: CASSLGSEANTEAFF. The DNA for the CDR3 is TGTGCCAGCAGTTTGGGGTCAGAGGCGAACACTGAAGCTTTCTTT.

This clonotype is a singleton in its sample. The genes are TRBV24-1 and TRBJ1-4, with D perhaps TRBD1 (5 bases). Trimming stripped 2 bases from V and 7 bases from J, with 10 bases between. The germline gives CDR1 KGHDR, CDR2 SFDVKD. The CDR3 extends over 14 amino acids. In DNA, the CDR3 is TGTGCCACCAGTGATTCGGCAGGGAGTGAAAAACTGTTTTTT. Amino acid sequence: CATSDSAGSEKLFF.

This rearrangement joins TRBV29-1 to TRBJ2-7; 11 nucleotides align to TRBD2. The V gene end was trimmed by 5 bases and the J gene end by 7 bases; junction bases not matched to a gene: 13. Germline values: CDR1 SQVTM, CDR2 ANQGSEA. The CDR3 has 15 residues. CDR3 sequence (DNA): TGCAGCGTTACGTTGGGGACTAGCGGCCTCCGGGAGCAGTACTTC. It codes for CSVTLGTSGLREQYF.

This clonotype has only a few counts. The chain recombines TRBV30 with TRBJ1-1; 7 positions match TRBD1. Germline CDR1 GTSNPN, CDR2 SVGIG (reference sequence). Losses at the gene ends were 2 bases for V and 8 bases for J; bases not matched to a gene: 5. CDR3 length: 12 amino acids. CDR3 sequence (DNA): TGTGCCTGGAGTTCCGGGACAGTAGAAGCTTTCTTT. Encoded protein: CAWSSGTVEAFF.

The V and J genes are TRBV5-1 and TRBJ1-5, with a weak D call TRBD1 (5 bases). The CDR3 loop spans 16 amino acids. Germline lookup yields CDR1 SGHRS and CDR2 YFSETQ. V dropped 0 bases and J dropped 1 base, with 11 bases sitting between them. This CDR3 reads CASSLGPQGSNQPQHF. CDR3 sequence (DNA): TGCGCCAGCAGCTTGGGACCGCAGGGAAGCAATCAGCCCCAGCATTTT.

The chain links TRBV27 to TRBJ1-1; D perhaps matches TRBD1 (6 bases). Deletions cut 2 bases from V and 1 base from J, with 17 bases between. The CDR3 is 17 residues long. The germline CDR1 and CDR2 sequences are MNHEY and SMNVEV (reference sequence). For the CDR3, the DNA is TGTGCCAGCAGTTTACTTCCTCGCGGGGGGCGGAACACTGAAGCTTTCTTT. It encodes CASSLLPRGGRNTEAFF.

This clonotype was observed many times. This rearrangement joins TRBV7-8 to TRBJ2-7; D not resolved. Germline lookup yields CDR1 SGHVS and CDR2 FQNEAQ. Trimming removed 0 bases at V and 2 bases at J, with 5 bases between. There are 13 residues in the CDR3. The CDR3 is CASSLARAYEQYF. The CDR3 DNA follows: TGTGCCAGCAGCTTAGCCCGTGCCTACGAGCAGTACTTC.

This rearrangement joins TRBV12-3 or TRBV12-4 to TRBJ2-3; 7 nucleotides line up with TRBD2. J gave up 4 bases and V 1 base, and 8 bases lay outside the gene matches. The CDR3 is 16 amino acids. The CDR3 sequence: CASSLGGGAWADTQYF. The CDR3 DNA sequence: TGTGCCAGCAGTTTAGGGGGAGGGGCCTGGGCAGATACGCAGTATTTT.

This chain joins TRBV19 and TRBJ2-7; TRBD1 is a possible D gene (6 bases). CDR1 and CDR2 from the germline V gene are LNHDA and SQIVND (reference sequence). CDR3 size: 13 residues. The germline V and J ends were trimmed by 5 bases and 3 bases, with 11 bases remaining between them. CDR3 DNA: TGTGCCAGTAGTTATGGACAGAGCTACGAGCAGTACTTC. Protein sequence: CASSYGQSYEQYF.

This clonotype was detected only a few times. This rearrangement joins TRBV7-2 to TRBJ2-3, with D uncertain. CDR3 size: 15 residues. Trimming took off 1 base at V and 0 bases at J, with 8 bases between the two ends. The germline gives CDR1 SGHTA, CDR2 FQGNSA. The CDR3 region is CASSLERHSTDTQYF. Written as DNA, the CDR3 is TGTGCCAGCAGCTTAGAACGGCATAGCACAGATACGCAGTATTTT.

The genes are TRBV7-8 and TRBJ1-5, with 7 bases that match TRBD1. CDR3 length: 15 amino acids. The ends lost 5 bases at V and 3 bases at J; junction bases unmatched: 7. CDR1 is SGHVS and CDR2 is FQNEAQ in the germline V gene. CDR3 coding DNA: TGTGCCAGCAGCCCGGACAGGAACAACAATCAGCCCCAGCATTTT. Translated, it gives CASSPDRNNNQPQHF.

This clonotype was counted only a few times. The chain has TRBV3-1 and TRBJ2-1; D remains unclear. The ends were cut back, 1 base at V and 4 bases at J, with 2 bases in the middle. The CDR3 is 12 amino acids. In germline, CDR1 is LGHDT, CDR2 YNNKEL (reference sequence). Here the CDR3 DNA reads TGTGCCAGCAGCCAAGGGTACAATGAGCAGTTCTTC. Amino acids: CASSQGYNEQFF.

This clonotype was recorded at least ten times. The chain couples TRBV6-1 to TRBJ1-2; 10 positions match TRBD1. From germline, CDR1 is MNHNS and CDR2 SASEGT. Trimming took 4 bases from V and 6 from J; bases not matched to a gene: 5. The CDR3 spans 14 residues. For the CDR3, the DNA is TGTGCCAGCAGTGCGTGGGGACAGGGGAATGGCTACACCTTC. Protein product: CASSAWGQGNGYTF.

The V and J genes are TRBV5-4 and TRBJ1-2; tentative D call: TRBD1 (5 bases). The CDR3 is made up of 14 amino acids. Looked up from germline, CDR1 is SGHNT and CDR2 is YYREEE (reference sequence). The V gene lost 1 base and the J gene lost 8 bases, with 15 bases spanning the gap. The CDR3 bases are TGTGCCAGCAGCTTGCGAAAGGGGCCGGTCGGCTACACCTTC. Translating it yields CASSLRKGPVGYTF.